This TCR beta chain was obtained from a study of blood T cell repertoires in COVID-19. Turning to the study itself: Sources were T cells, B-cell-depleted T cells, or PBMCs; the material itself was cDNA or gDNA.

Germline-derived CDR1 and CDR2 are GTSNPN and SVGIG (reference sequence). Trimming removed 5 bases from V and 6 bases from J; junction bases left unmatched: 10. The CDR3 runs to 16 residues. In the original workflow: Amplified reference gene primers provided the basis for estimating nucleated cell counts. The data were produced by immunoSEQ multiplex PCR, yet TCRdb's version contains in-frame clones alone and is incomplete. Clonal size and the V and J genes are those of that table, whereas D and trimming came from the DNA. The sample contains some 120,000 clones, around 78% of which appear only once.

The chain employs TRBV30 and TRBJ2-2; 12 nucleotides match TRBD1. The TCR originated in a man in his thirties or forties with acute or convalescent COVID-19. Sample: peripheral blood. The CDR3: CAWDRGQGAWAGELFF. CDR3 DNA: TGTGCCTGGGACCGGGGACAGGGGGCGTGGGCCGGGGAGCTGTTTTTT.